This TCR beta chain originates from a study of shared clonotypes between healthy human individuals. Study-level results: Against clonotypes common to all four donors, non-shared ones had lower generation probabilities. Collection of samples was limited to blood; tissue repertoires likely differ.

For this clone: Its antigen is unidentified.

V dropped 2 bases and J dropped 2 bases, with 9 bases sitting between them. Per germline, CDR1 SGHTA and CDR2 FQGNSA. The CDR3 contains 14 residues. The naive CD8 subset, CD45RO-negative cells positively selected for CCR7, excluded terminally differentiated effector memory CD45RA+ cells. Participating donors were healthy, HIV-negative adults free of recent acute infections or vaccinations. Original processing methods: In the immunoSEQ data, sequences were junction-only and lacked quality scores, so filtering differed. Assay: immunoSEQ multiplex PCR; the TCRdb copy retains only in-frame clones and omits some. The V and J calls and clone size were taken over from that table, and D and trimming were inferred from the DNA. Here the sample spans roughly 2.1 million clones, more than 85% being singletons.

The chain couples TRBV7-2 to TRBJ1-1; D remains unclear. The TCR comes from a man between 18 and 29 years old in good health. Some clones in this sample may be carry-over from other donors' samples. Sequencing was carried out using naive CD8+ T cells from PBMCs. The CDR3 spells CASSLYLSNTEAFF. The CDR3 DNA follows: TGTGCCAGCAGCTTATATCTGAGCAACACTGAAGCTTTCTTT.